This T cell receptor beta chain comes out of a study of T-cell memory formation after mild COVID-19. Notes on the study in general: CD4+ contracting clones lay mainly in CM and EM, CD8+ ones in EMRA. While clones contracting from day 15 to 85 were balanced between CD4 and CD8, later expanders leaned CD4+.

Sample barcodes and UMIs were carried by the TCR alpha and TCR beta cDNA libraries that 5'RACE generated with constant-segment primers. TCRdb reanalysed the 5' RACE reads using MiXCR and keeps one entry per CDR3 protein. The profile shows about half a million distinct CDR3 sequences, 15% to 20% of them singletons. The germline gives CDR1 SGDLS, CDR2 YYNGEE. With 2 bases removed from V and 7 bases from J, the gap between germline ends came to 10 bases. CDR3 length: 14 residues. This clonotype was seen only once. Its target is not known. Sequenced: PBMCs or a T cell subset sorted from them (not recorded which). The genes are TRBV9 and TRBJ1-6, with unresolved D. The clonotype originates from an adult woman who had mild COVID-19 (a few samples of this study predate the infection). Cell type and time point are not known. This CDR3 reads CASSVNDGNSPLHF. CDR3 DNA: TGTGCCAGCAGCGTGAATGACGGCAATTCACCCCTCCACTTT.